Listed here are 12 T cell receptor beta chains from one sample, sequenced in a study of beta chain features in type 1 diabetes. Reverse transcription of all isolated RNA meant that expressed TCRB transcripts were sequenced. Only in-frame clones appear in the TCRdb table, and some are missing; sequencing was by immunoSEQ multiplex PCR. Found here are about 290,000 clones, about 8.5% of them singletons; the top ten hold over 0.8%. Sequencing was carried out using central memory CD4+ T cells from blood. These receptor sequences come from a woman aged 18-29 years in good health.

This clone was detected only a few times. The V gene is TRBV10-3, the J gene TRBJ1-1, with 10 bases aligning to TRBD1. The trim removed 6 bases at V and 7 bases at J, leaving 5 bases unmatched. Germline V gives CDR1 ENHRY, CDR2 SYGVKD. The CDR3 length is 13 residues. CDR3 amino acids: CAISPDRGIEAFF. The CDR3 bases are TGTGCCATCAGCCCGGACAGGGGGATTGAAGCTTTCTTT.

The chain is built from TRBV6-5 and TRBJ1-4; unclear D gene. Germline V lookup: CDR1 MNHEY, CDR2 SVGAGI. Trimming cost V 6 bases and J 0 bases, with 11 bases left between them. The CDR3 length is 15 residues. The CDR3, as DNA: TGTGCCAGCAGACCTGAGGGTGCAACTAATGAAAAACTGTTTTTT. The encoded protein is CASRPEGATNEKLFF.

This clone came up a few times. The chain uses TRBV11-2 and TRBJ2-1, with D perhaps TRBD1 (7 bases). V was clipped by 7 bases and J by 4 bases, with 17 bases between them. The CDR3 spans 15 residues. CDR1 and CDR2 (germline): SGHAT, FQNNGV. The CDR3 spells CASMKTGDSYNEQFF. The CDR3 coding sequence is TGTGCCAGCATGAAGACGGGGGACAGTTACAATGAGCAGTTCTTC.

The DNA of the CDR3 is TGTGCCAGCAGCTTAAGCGGGGGGGCCACAGATACGCAGTATTTT. Translating it yields CASSLSGGATDTQYF. The chain links TRBV5-4 to TRBJ2-3, with 10 bases lining up with TRBD2. Looked up from germline, CDR1 is SGHNT and CDR2 is YYREEE (reference sequence). The ends lost 2 bases at V and 2 bases at J; junction bases unmatched: 2. CDR3 length: 15 amino acids.

The chain has TRBV29-1 and TRBJ2-1; 7 bases map to TRBD1. After removal of 7 bases from V and 4 bases from J, the junction contained 10 bases not matched to a gene. CDR1 SQVTM and CDR2 ANQGSEA come from the germline V gene. The CDR3 spans 14 residues. DNA of the CDR3: TGCAGCGCCGCCGACAGGGCATTGTACAATGAGCAGTTCTTC. This encodes CSAADRALYNEQFF.

This clone was counted at least ten times. The chain uses TRBV7-2 and TRBJ1-1; the D is unclear. Trimming cost V 6 bases and J 10 bases, with 12 bases left between them. CDR3 length: 11 residues. Germline CDR1 and CDR2: SGHTA and FQGNSA. In nucleotides, the CDR3 is TGTGCCAGCAGGTATCCCTCCCGAGCTTTCTTT. As protein: CASRYPSRAFF.

This clone was counted many times. V gene TRBV7-6 combines with J gene TRBJ1-1; D is unresolved. Germline CDR1 reads SGHVS; CDR2 reads FNYEAQ. Trimming shortened V by 4 bases and J by 4 bases, and 4 bases separated the two germline ends. The CDR3 is 11 residues long. CDR3 in amino acids: CASSSLTEAFF. The CDR3 DNA is TGTGCCAGCAGCTCCCTCACTGAAGCTTTCTTT.

J is TRBJ2-5 and V is TRBV7-2; perhaps TRBD1 as D (5 bases). Germline V gene data show CDR1 as SGHTA and CDR2 as FQGNSA. The length of the CDR3 is 14 residues. Trimming removed 1 base from V and 3 bases from J, with 9 bases in between. This CDR3 reads CASSLGTTKETQYF. The CDR3 coding sequence is TGTGCCAGCAGCTTAGGGACAACGAAAGAGACCCAGTACTTC. The variable domain in full, with the rest retrieved from reference TRBV7-2 and TRBJ2-5, is GAGVSQSPSNKVTEKGKDVELRCDPISGHTALYWYRQSLGQGLEFLIYFQGNSAPDKSGLPSDRFSAERTGGSVSTLTIQRTQQEDSAVYLCASSLGTTKETQYFGPGTRLLVL.

This clone was found many times. The V and J genes are TRBV7-2 and TRBJ1-2, with TRBD1 as a possible D gene (5 bases). Trimming stripped 5 bases from V and 7 bases from J, with 20 bases between. CDR1 and CDR2 (germline): SGHTA, FQGNSA. The CDR3 spans 15 residues. The CDR3 nucleotides are TGTGCCAGCAGCCCCGATTGGGGGTCGGTCGGTGGCTACACCTTC. It is translated as CASSPDWGSVGGYTF.

This clone was counted ten times or more. Additional DNA sequences in this sample encode the identical CDR3. The chain employs TRBV5-1 and TRBJ2-1; D may match TRBD1 or TRBD2 (5 bases each). The CDR3 has 14 amino acids. Trimming took 4 bases from V and 0 from J, leaving 8 bases between them. From germline, CDR1 is SGHRS and CDR2 YFSETQ. CDR3 sequence: CASSGGDSYNEQFF. CDR3 DNA sequence: TGCGCCAGCAGCGGGGGAGACTCCTACAATGAGCAGTTCTTC.

There are a few counts of this clone. V is TRBV7-2 and J is TRBJ1-2; a weak D match, TRBD1 (6 bases). V lost 6 bases and J lost 6, with 11 bases in between. Germline V gene lookup returns CDR1 SGHTA and CDR2 FQGNSA. The CDR3 length is 12 residues. CDR3 DNA: TGTGCCAGCAGTCGACAGGAGCATGGCTACACCTTC. It is translated as CASSRQEHGYTF.

There are a few counts of this clone. CDR3 sequence reads: CASNSMKNYEQYF. The CDR3 nucleotides read TGTGCCAGCAACAGCATGAAGAACTACGAGCAGTACTTC. The genes are TRBV6-5 and TRBJ2-7; D gene ambiguous. The V end was cut by 7 bases, the J end by 3 bases, with 13 bases between. Germline CDR1 MNHEY, CDR2 SVGAGI. The CDR3 consists of 13 residues.